Listed below are T cell receptor beta chains from one sample, sequenced in a study of CD8 T cells in Susac syndrome. TCRdb reprocessed the immunoSEQ multiplex PCR reads with MiXCR, giving one entry per CDR3 protein. The sample holds 150,000 to 190,000 distinct CDR3 sequences, roughly 95% seen once. Sample: CD8+ T cells from PBMCs. The receptors derive from a human donor with multiple sclerosis. The conserved cysteine and the conserved F or W are not part of the CDR3 here.

V gene	J gene	CDR3 protein
TRBV2	TRBJ2-7	ASSQPYEQY
TRBV7-9	TRBJ2-2	ASSFSVNTGELF
TRBV3-1	TRBJ2-7	ASSQDDRGLSYEQY
TRBV12-3/TRBV12-4	TRBJ2-5	ASSFMGEETQY
TRBV29-1	TRBJ1-1	SVETGMTEAF
TRBV9	TRBJ1-2	ASSEGQGLYGYT
TRBV28	TRBJ1-2	ASSLTGDTNYGYT
TRBV6-2/TRBV6-3	TRBJ2-1	ASSPGITNEQF
TRBV30	TRBJ1-1	AWTTGTGRETEAF
TRBV7-9	TRBJ2-7	ASSLPSTYEQY
TRBV6-5	TRBJ2-5	ASSPDREMWETQY
TRBV12-5	TRBJ2-2	ASGLDKGELF
TRBV6-6	TRBJ2-1	ASRSVPDYNEQF
TRBV18	TRBJ1-1	ASSPPKGATEAF
TRBV28	TRBJ2-5	ASSEDRGLVGTQY
TRBV4-2	TRBJ2-1	ASSQELWSAGGEQF
TRBV29-1	TRBJ2-7	SAGGGSSYEQY
TRBV3-1	TRBJ2-1	ASSPLWGGLNEQF
TRBV7-9	TRBJ1-1	AITQENTEAF
TRBV30	TRBJ1-2	AWSVVPQYGYT
TRBV27	TRBJ2-1	ASSGPGYNEQF
TRBV29-1	TRBJ1-1	SVLGATEAF
TRBV24-1	TRBJ2-2	ATSDGGNGSVFTNTGELF
TRBV27	TRBJ1-1	ASSPGQILNTEAF
TRBV5-6	TRBJ1-5	AIYLSQPQH
TRBV29-1	TRBJ1-1	SIGDGLNTEAF
TRBV9	TRBJ1-1	ASSEGRMNTEAF
TRBV27	TRBJ2-7	ASSTQGAQY
TRBV20-1	TRBJ2-5	SVRLAGEETQY
TRBV29-1	TRBJ1-1	SDLRGATEAF
TRBV30	TRBJ1-5	AWSLPGRLYQPQH
TRBV27	TRBJ2-1	ASRSPLAERYNEQF
TRBV15	TRBJ1-2	ATSTSFTRNGYT
TRBV7-9	TRBJ2-2	ASSLRGSNTGELF
TRBV27	TRBJ1-5	ASSAHPGTGGASQPQH
TRBV2	TRBJ1-2	ASSPGFTNYGYT
TRBV4-2	TRBJ2-1	ASSPQRGANEQF
TRBV20-1	TRBJ2-3	SASRWTSGGVTADTQY
TRBV2	TRBJ1-5	ASSDSTSSNQPQH
TRBV29-1	TRBJ1-2	SVRDRDYGYT
TRBV29-1	TRBJ2-7	SFLTGTDYEQY
TRBV27	TRBJ2-7	ASSAGRNYEQY
TRBV19	TRBJ2-5	ASSTDQETQY
TRBV3-1	TRBJ2-3	ASSQTSTQY
TRBV6-5	TRBJ2-7	ASSWGRETYEQY
TRBV12-3/TRBV12-4	TRBJ1-1	ASSQVIQVRTEAF
TRBV3-1	TRBJ2-7	ASSQDFEQY
TRBV20-1	TRBJ1-1	SARGTLMNTEAF
TRBV7-9	TRBJ2-1	ASSPTSRTSLEQF